This passage covers 9 T cell receptor beta chains from one sample sequenced in a study of shared clonotypes between healthy human individuals. Profiled with immunoSEQ multiplex PCR; TCRdb holds only in-frame clones, not every one. Among around 1.9 million clones listed, 93% were seen once. Naive CD8 cells, CD45RO-negative and positively selected for CCR7, excluded terminally differentiated effector memory CD45RA+ cells. Material: naive CD8+ T cells from PBMCs. Every receptor here comes from a man between 18 and 35 years old in good health. Some clones in this sample may be carry-over from other donors' samples.

This chain links TRBV9 with TRBJ2-7, with TRBD2 as a possible D gene (6 bases). The CDR3 loop spans 14 amino acids. The germline V gene encodes CDR1 SGDLS and CDR2 YYNGEE. Trimming removed 0 bases from V and 5 bases from J, with 12 bases in between. The CDR3, as DNA: TGTGCCAGCAGCGTAGGTTATGGCGGGAACGAGCAGTACTTC. It is translated as CASSVGYGGNEQYF.

CDR3 residues: CASSKAKLVNEQFF. The CDR3 coding sequence is TGTGCCAGCAGCAAAGCAAAGCTGGTCAATGAGCAGTTCTTC. This chain connects TRBV6-5 to TRBJ2-1; no definite D call. CDR3 length: 14 residues. CDR1 MNHEY and CDR2 SVGAGI come from the germline V gene. V lost 6 bases and J lost 6, with 15 bases in between.

CDR3 coding DNA: TGTGCCAGCAGCTTAGGTGTGGGGGAAAAAATTCAGCCCCAGCATTTT. This sequence encodes CASSLGVGEKIQPQHF. The V and J genes are TRBV7-8 and TRBJ1-5, with D possibly TRBD1 on 5 matching bases. Trimming took off 1 base at V and 6 bases at J, with 16 bases between the two ends. Germline CDR1 and CDR2: SGHVS and FQNEAQ. The CDR3 has 16 amino acids.

This rearrangement joins TRBV28 to TRBJ2-7; D is uncertain. Germline V CDR1 and CDR2: MDHEN, SYDVKM. This CDR3 spans 14 amino acids. The V and J ends lost 3 bases and 5 bases respectively, with 14 bases between them. DNA for the CDR3: TGTGCCAGCAGTTTTGACCCTGATTCGGACGAGCAGTACTTC. It codes for CASSFDPDSDEQYF.

The V call is TRBV27, the J call TRBJ2-7, with 8 bases fitting TRBD1. The V segment lost 3 bases and the J segment 7 bases; nucleotides outside the gene matches: 17. The germline V gene has CDR1 MNHEY and CDR2 SMNVEV (reference sequence). The CDR3 totals 17 residues. CDR3 DNA sequence: TGTGCCAGCAGTTTTATCGGGCTCGGGACAGGAGATTGGGAGCAGTACTTC. Its translation is CASSFIGLGTGDWEQYF.

DNA of the CDR3: TGCGCCAGCAGCCGACTCCTAGTGGCTGGACTCAGCGGGGACGAGCAGTACTTC. Translating it yields CASSRLLVAGLSGDEQYF. The rearrangement joins TRBV4-1 to TRBJ2-7; TRBD2 aligns across 7 bases. Per germline, CDR1 MGHRA and CDR2 YSYEKL. The CDR3 is 18 amino acids. V was pared by 4 bases and J by 5 bases, with 20 bases of the junction left unmatched.

J is TRBJ2-7 and V is TRBV19; D is ambiguous. CDR3 length equals 15 residues. Germline CDR1 and CDR2: LNHDA and SQIVND (reference sequence). Between the trimmed V and J ends, which lost 3 bases and 6 bases, there was a span of 18 bases. The CDR3 loop is CASSIGWSAAAEQYF. The CDR3, as DNA: TGTGCCAGTAGTATTGGGTGGTCAGCTGCTGCCGAGCAGTACTTC.

A word on this clone: The sample carries other DNA sequences with the same CDR3. The chain combines TRBV5-6 with TRBJ1-5; a possible D gene is TRBD1 (6 bases). Germline lookup yields CDR1 SGHDT and CDR2 YYEEEE. The V gene lost 0 bases and the J gene lost 6 bases, with 7 bases spanning the gap. CDR3 length: 13 amino acids. The CDR3 sequence: CASSLGGGQPQHF. The DNA for the CDR3 is TGTGCCAGCAGCTTGGGAGGGGGTCAGCCCCAGCATTTT.

The V gene is TRBV7-8, the J gene TRBJ2-1, with TRBD1 as a possible D gene (5 bases). The CDR3 is 15 residues long. Germline V gives CDR1 SGHVS, CDR2 FQNEAQ. Trimming pared 8 bases from V and 3 bases from J, leaving 17 bases between. The CDR3 DNA reads as TGTGCCAGCTGGGGTGGGCAGGGAAACTACAATGAGCAGTTCTTC. This codes for CASWGGQGNYNEQFF. The whole variable domain, filled in from reference TRBV7-8 and TRBJ2-1, reads GAGVSQSPRYKVAKRGQDVALRCDPISGHVSLFWYQQALGQGPEFLTYFQNEAQLDKSGLPSDRFFAERPEGSVSTLKIQRTQQEDSAVYLCASWGGQGNYNEQFFGPGTRLTVL.